These T cell receptor beta chains were read from a single sample in a study of cytomegalovirus exposure and HLA in healthy donors. Method: immunoSEQ multiplex PCR; TCRdb's copy keeps in-frame clones and lacks some. The table shows 190,000 or so clones, with about 79% occurring only once. The sequencing sample was made of PBMCs. The receptors derive from a boy aged 2-15 years in good health and CMV-seronegative. Both conserved end residues are part of each CDR3. The D gene is left open where the match is weak. The listing skips clone size in some rows; elsewhere it reads once, few, many or a size class.

CDR3: CASSLVIMSDTQYF
DNA: TGTGCCAGCAGCTTAGTTATAATGTCAGATACGCAGTATTTT
J: TRBJ2-3
V: TRBV11-2
D: NA
size: NA

CDR3: CASSQAAGVYGYTF
DNA: TGCGCCAGCAGCCAAGCGGCCGGAGTTTATGGCTACACCTTC
J: TRBJ1-2
V: TRBV4-3
D: NA
size: few

CDR3: CASSLGTSGTQETQYF
DNA: TGCGCCAGCAGCCTCGGGACTAGCGGGACCCAAGAGACCCAGTACTTC
J: TRBJ2-5
V: TRBV5-1
D: TRBD2
size: NA

CDR3: CASSLQLAGGYPNEQYF
DNA: TGCGCCAGCAGCTTGCAACTAGCGGGGGGCTACCCTAATGAGCAGTACTTC
J: TRBJ2-7
V: TRBV5-1
D: TRBD2
size: once

CDR3: CASSILQGFEAFF
DNA: TGTGCCAGTAGTATTCTTCAGGGGTTTGAAGCTTTCTTT
J: TRBJ1-1
V: TRBV19
D: NA
size: NA

CDR3: CATSRDTSGGTYEQYF
DNA: TGTGCCACCAGCAGGGACACTAGCGGGGGGACCTACGAGCAGTACTTC
J: TRBJ2-7
V: TRBV15
D: TRBD2
size: NA

CDR3: CAISPTTELSTDTQYF
DNA: TGTGCCATCAGTCCTACCACAGAGCTAAGCACAGATACGCAGTATTTT
J: TRBJ2-3
V: TRBV10-3
D: NA
size: NA

CDR3: CASSLKVSGAEFREQYF
DNA: TGTGCCAGCAGCTTAAAGGTGTCAGGTGCCGAGTTCAGGGAGCAGTACTTC
J: TRBJ2-7
V: TRBV7-2
D: NA
size: NA

CDR3: CASSLVEYTDTQYF
DNA: TGCGCCAGCAGCTTGGTTGAGTACACAGATACGCAGTATTTT
J: TRBJ2-3
V: TRBV5-1
D: NA
size: NA

CDR3: CASLGQGWTEAFF
DNA: TGTGCCAGCTTAGGACAGGGCTGGACTGAAGCTTTCTTT
J: TRBJ1-1
V: TRBV2
D: TRBD1
size: NA

CDR3: CASSLGFSRSTDTQYF
DNA: TGCGCCAGCAGCTTGGGATTTAGCCGCAGCACAGATACGCAGTATTTT
J: TRBJ2-3
V: TRBV5-1
D: NA
size: NA

CDR3: CASSFPLKGQVKYGMNTEAFF
DNA: TGTGCCAGCAGTTTTCCCTTAAAGGGACAAGTTAAATATGGGATGAACACTGAAGCTTTCTTT
J: TRBJ1-1
V: TRBV28
D: NA
size: NA

CDR3: CASSLYSGPSDEQYF
DNA: TGCGCCAGCAGCTTGTATAGCGGGCCTAGTGACGAGCAGTACTTC
J: TRBJ2-7
V: TRBV5-1
D: TRBD2
size: NA

CDR3: CASSGASGGPYEQYF
DNA: TGTGCCAGCAGTGGAGCCTCAGGAGGCCCCTACGAGCAGTACTTC
J: TRBJ2-7
V: TRBV2
D: NA
size: NA

CDR3: CASSSNLRGGTNMNTEAFF
DNA: TGTGCCAGCTCATCGAACTTGAGGGGAGGGACGAACATGAACACTGAAGCTTTCTTT
J: TRBJ1-1
V: TRBV18
D: NA
size: NA

CDR3: CASSPTAVSTEAFF
DNA: TGTGCCAGCAGTCCGACAGCTGTGAGCACTGAAGCTTTCTTT
J: TRBJ1-1
V: TRBV5-4
D: NA
size: once

CDR3: CASSLDEVAAPDTQYF
DNA: TGTGCCAGCAGCTTAGACGAGGTAGCGGCCCCCGATACGCAGTATTTT
J: TRBJ2-3
V: TRBV7-9
D: NA
size: NA

CDR3: CASSYSPSTGELFF
DNA: TGTGCCAGCAGTTACTCTCCCAGCACCGGGGAGCTGTTTTTT
J: TRBJ2-2
V: TRBV6-5
D: NA
size: NA

CDR3: CSEVGGGEAFF
DNA: TGCAGCGAAGTAGGGGGCGGTGAAGCTTTCTTT
J: TRBJ1-1
V: TRBV20-1
D: TRBD1
size: NA

CDR3: CAGSTTLISNRDRGVNEQYF
DNA: TGTGCCGGTAGTACCACCCTCATTTCAAACCGGGACAGGGGGGTCAACGAGCAGTACTTC
J: TRBJ2-7
V: TRBV19
D: TRBD1
size: NA

CDR3: CASSLALLAGSSDTQYF
DNA: TGTGCCAGCAGCTTAGCGCTCCTAGCGGGGAGCTCTGATACGCAGTATTTT
J: TRBJ2-3
V: TRBV7-2
D: TRBD2
size: NA

CDR3: CAISESRTGDDQPQHF
DNA: TGTGCCATCAGTGAGTCCCGGACAGGGGATGATCAGCCCCAGCATTTT
J: TRBJ1-5
V: TRBV10-3
D: TRBD1
size: once

CDR3: CASRPGTGTNYGYTF
DNA: TGTGCCAGTAGACCAGGGACAGGGACTAACTATGGCTACACCTTC
J: TRBJ1-2
V: TRBV19
D: TRBD1
size: NA

CDR3: CSAPKHYEQYF
DNA: TGCAGTGCTCCGAAACACTACGAGCAGTACTTC
J: TRBJ2-7
V: TRBV20-1
D: NA
size: NA

CDR3: CASSPSSQNSPLHF
DNA: TGTGCCAGCAGCCCCTCCTCACAGAATTCACCCCTCCACTTT
J: TRBJ1-6
V: TRBV7-9
D: NA
size: NA

CDR3: CASSPNPGLAGEYNEQFF
DNA: TGTGCCAGCAGCCCGAACCCCGGACTAGCGGGGGAATACAATGAGCAGTTCTTC
J: TRBJ2-1
V: TRBV7-9
D: TRBD2
size: NA